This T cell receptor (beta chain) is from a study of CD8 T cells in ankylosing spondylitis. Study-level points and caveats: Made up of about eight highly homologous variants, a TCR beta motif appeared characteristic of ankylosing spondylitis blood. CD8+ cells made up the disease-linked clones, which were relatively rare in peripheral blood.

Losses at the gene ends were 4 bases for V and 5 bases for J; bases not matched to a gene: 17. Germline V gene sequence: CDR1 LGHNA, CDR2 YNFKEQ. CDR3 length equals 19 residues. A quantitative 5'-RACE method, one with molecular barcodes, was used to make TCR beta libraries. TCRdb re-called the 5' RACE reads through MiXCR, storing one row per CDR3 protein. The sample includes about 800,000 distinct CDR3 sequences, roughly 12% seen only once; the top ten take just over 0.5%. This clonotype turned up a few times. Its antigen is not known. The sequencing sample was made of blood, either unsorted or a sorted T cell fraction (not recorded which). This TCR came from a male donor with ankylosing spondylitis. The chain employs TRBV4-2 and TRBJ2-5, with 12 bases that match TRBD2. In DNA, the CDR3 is TGTGCCAGCAGCCCAAGGACAGGGGGAACTAGCGGGAGGCTGGAGACCCAGTACTTC. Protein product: CASSPRTGGTSGRLETQYF.